This T cell receptor beta chain was retrieved from a study of OX40 agonist ivuxolimab in advanced cancers. Study summary: Across the patients, intravenous ivuxolimab was delivered every 2 weeks at 0.01 to 10 mg/kg. Dose-escalation cases comprised hepatocellular carcinoma, melanoma, renal cell or head and neck cancer. Age averaged about 62 years (range roughly 23 to 79), and 82.7% were male.

Germline CDR1 SGHDT, CDR2 YYEEEE. V lost 4 bases and J lost 1, with 11 bases in between. This CDR3 has 14 residues. Sequencing used immunoSEQ multiplex PCR; TCRdb keeps in-frame clones, though not all of them. The sample lists about 100,000 clones, approximately 90% occurring once. General study points: Circulating CD4+ and CD8+ T cells showed clonal expansion by week 6 at 0.1 to 3.0 mg/kg.

This clone was picked up a small number of times. What it recognizes is unknown. This sequence joins TRBV5-6 and TRBJ1-1, with a possible D match to TRBD1 (6 bases). This receptor was taken from an adult with an advanced solid tumor such as melanoma, head and neck, liver or kidney cancer. The sequencing here drew on CD4+ or CD8+ T cells sorted from blood, taken in a trial of the OX40 agonist ivuxolimab. CDR3 nucleotide sequence: TGTGCCAGCAGCACCCGGGGGGCGAACACTGAAGCTTTCTTT. It translates to CASSTRGANTEAFF.